This T cell receptor beta chain emerged from a study of vaccination effects on CD4 cells after COVID-19. Study in general: Either the mRNA-1273 or the BNT162b2 vaccine was given to participants as two doses. Convalescent patient samples, from two individuals, date to 16 days and one week before vaccination. General study points: In convalescents, post-vaccine spike-reactive clones were mainly new clones induced by vaccination. Late post-vaccination, clones induced by infection and those induced by vaccine underwent marked clonal contraction.

Germline CDR1 is MDHEN and CDR2 is SYDVKM. The length of the CDR3 is 13 residues. Trimming removed 6 bases from V and 6 bases from J, with 12 bases in between. Measured with immunoSEQ multiplex PCR; TCRdb has only the in-frame clones, and not every one. The sample shows more than 15,000 clones, about 74% of them seen only once. Under the ViraFEST assay, PBMC were stimulated with viral peptide pools so that antigen-specific CD4+ T cells expanded. Sequencing was performed afterwards. Following culture for approximately 11 days, CD4+ T cells were isolated. This person's SARS-CoV-2 infection, confirmed by PCR, occurred between March and December 2020. As concerns this clone: The antigen remains undetermined.

Sample: CD4+ T cells from PBMCs cultured with SARS-CoV-2 spike peptides, taken before COVID-19 vaccination. The rearrangement uses TRBV28 and TRBJ1-5; D is possibly TRBD1 (6 bases). The receptor's source is a human donor who had a prior SARS-CoV-2 infection. CDR3 in DNA: TGTGCCAGCAGAACTACAGGGTTTCAGCCCCAGCATTTT. Protein sequence: CASRTTGFQPQHF.